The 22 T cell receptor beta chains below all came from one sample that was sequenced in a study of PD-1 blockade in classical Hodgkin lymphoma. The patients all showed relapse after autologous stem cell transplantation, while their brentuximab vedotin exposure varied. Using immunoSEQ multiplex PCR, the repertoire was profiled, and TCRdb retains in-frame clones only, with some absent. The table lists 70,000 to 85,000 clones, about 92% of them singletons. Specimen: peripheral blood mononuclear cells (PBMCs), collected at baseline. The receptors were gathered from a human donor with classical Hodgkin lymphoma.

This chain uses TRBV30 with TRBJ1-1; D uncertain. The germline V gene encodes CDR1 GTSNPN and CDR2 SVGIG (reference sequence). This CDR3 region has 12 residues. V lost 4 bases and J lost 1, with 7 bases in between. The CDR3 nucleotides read TGTGCCTGGAAACCGGGGAACACTGAAGCTTTCTTT. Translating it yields CAWKPGNTEAFF.

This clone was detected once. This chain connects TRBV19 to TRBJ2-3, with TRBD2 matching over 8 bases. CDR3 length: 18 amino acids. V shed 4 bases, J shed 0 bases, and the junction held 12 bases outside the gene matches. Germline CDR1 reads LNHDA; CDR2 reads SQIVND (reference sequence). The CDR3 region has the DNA TGTGCCAGTAGTACCCCGACGGGGGGGCACTATAGCACAGATACGCAGTATTTT. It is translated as CASSTPTGGHYSTDTQYF.

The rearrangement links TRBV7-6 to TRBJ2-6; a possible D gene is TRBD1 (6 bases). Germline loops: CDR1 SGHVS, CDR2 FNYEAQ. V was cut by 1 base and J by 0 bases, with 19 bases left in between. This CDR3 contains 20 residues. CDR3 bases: TGTGCCAGCAGCTTAGATAGGGGGTTCCGGGCCGACTCTGGGGCCAACGTCCTGACTTTC. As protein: CASSLDRGFRADSGANVLTF.

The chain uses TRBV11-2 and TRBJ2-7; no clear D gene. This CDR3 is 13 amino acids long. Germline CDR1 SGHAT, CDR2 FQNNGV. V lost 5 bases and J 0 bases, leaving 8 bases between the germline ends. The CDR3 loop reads CASSARISYEQYF. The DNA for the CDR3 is TGTGCCAGCAGCGCAAGGATCTCCTACGAGCAGTACTTC.

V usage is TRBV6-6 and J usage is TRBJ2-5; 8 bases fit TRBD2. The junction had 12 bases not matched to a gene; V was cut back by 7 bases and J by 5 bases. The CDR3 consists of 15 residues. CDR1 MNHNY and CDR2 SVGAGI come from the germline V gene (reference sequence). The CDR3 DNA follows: TGTGCCAGCACACGGGGGGGAGTCCAGAGGGAGACCCAGTACTTC. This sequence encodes CASTRGGVQRETQYF.

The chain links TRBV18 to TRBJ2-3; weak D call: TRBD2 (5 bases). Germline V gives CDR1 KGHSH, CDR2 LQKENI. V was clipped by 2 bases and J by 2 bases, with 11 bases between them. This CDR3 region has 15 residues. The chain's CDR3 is CASSPLDSLTDTQYF. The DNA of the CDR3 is TGTGCCAGCTCACCATTGGACTCTCTCACAGATACGCAGTATTTT.

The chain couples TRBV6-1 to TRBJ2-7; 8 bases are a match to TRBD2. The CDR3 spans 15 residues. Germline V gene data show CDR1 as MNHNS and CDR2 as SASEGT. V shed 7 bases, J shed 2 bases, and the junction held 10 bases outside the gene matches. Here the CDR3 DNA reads TGTGCCAGCATTCTACTAGCGGCAGATCCCTACGAGCAGTACTTC. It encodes CASILLAADPYEQYF.

CDR3 bases: TGTGCCAGCAGCCTACGGGACAGAGGCTACGAGCAGTACTTC. This translates into CASSLRDRGYEQYF. This chain links TRBV9 with TRBJ2-7; 7 bases line up with TRBD1. CDR1 and CDR2 (germline): SGDLS, YYNGEE. CDR3 length: 14 residues. V shed 4 bases and J 3 bases; nucleotides not matched to a gene: 7.

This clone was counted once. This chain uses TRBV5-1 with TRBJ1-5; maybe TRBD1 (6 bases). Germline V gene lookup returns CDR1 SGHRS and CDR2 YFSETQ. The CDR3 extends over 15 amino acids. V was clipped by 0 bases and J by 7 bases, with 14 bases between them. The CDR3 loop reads CASSLDGTLGQPQHF. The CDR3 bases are TGCGCCAGCAGCTTGGATGGGACATTGGGCCAGCCCCAGCATTTT.

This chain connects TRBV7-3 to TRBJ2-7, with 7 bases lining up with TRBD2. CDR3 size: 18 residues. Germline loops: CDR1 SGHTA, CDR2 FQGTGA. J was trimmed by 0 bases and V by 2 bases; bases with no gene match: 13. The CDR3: CASSLALGVRTSSYEQYF. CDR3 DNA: TGTGCCAGCAGCTTAGCGTTGGGGGTTCGGACTAGCTCCTACGAGCAGTACTTC.

The CDR3 spells CASSLGGGIGEQFF. CDR3 DNA sequence: TGTGCCAGCAGCTTAGGAGGCGGGATAGGTGAGCAGTTCTTC. The rearrangement links TRBV11-3 to TRBJ2-1, with D possibly being TRBD2 (6 bases). The length of the CDR3 is 14 residues. V gave up 1 base and J gave up 9 bases, with 13 bases separating them. Germline V lookup: CDR1 SGHNT, CDR2 YENEEA.

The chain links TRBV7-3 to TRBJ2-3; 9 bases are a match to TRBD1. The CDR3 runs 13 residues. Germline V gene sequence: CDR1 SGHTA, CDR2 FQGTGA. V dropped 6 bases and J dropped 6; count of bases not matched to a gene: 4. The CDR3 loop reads CASRQGASDTQYF. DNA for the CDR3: TGTGCCAGCAGACAGGGGGCATCGGATACGCAGTATTTT.

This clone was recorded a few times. The CDR3 protein is CAWSPGGTYEQYF. The CDR3 bases are TGTGCCTGGAGTCCAGGGGGAACCTACGAGCAGTACTTC. The chain carries TRBV30 and TRBJ2-7, with 7 bases that match TRBD1. The V segment lost 2 bases and the J segment 2 bases; nucleotides outside the gene matches: 3. CDR1 is GTSNPN and CDR2 is SVGIG in the germline V gene (reference sequence). The CDR3 has 13 amino acids.

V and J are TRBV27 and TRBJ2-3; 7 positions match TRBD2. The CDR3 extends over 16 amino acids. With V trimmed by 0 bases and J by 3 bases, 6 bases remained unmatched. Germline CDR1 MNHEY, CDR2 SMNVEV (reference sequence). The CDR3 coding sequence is TGTGCCAGCAGTTTATCGCTAGGCGGGAGAACAGATACGCAGTATTTT. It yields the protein CASSLSLGGRTDTQYF.

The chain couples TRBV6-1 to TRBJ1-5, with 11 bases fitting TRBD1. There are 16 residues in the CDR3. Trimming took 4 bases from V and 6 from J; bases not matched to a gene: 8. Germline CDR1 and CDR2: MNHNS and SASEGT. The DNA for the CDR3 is TGTGCCAGCAGTGTAGGCATTGGGACAGGGGGTCAGCCCCAGCATTTT. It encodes CASSVGIGTGGQPQHF.

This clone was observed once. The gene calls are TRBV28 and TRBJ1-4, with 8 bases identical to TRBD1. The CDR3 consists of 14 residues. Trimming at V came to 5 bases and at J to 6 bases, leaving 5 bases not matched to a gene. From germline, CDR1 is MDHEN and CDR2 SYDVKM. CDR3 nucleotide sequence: TGTGCCAGCAGTGTCCCGGGACAGGATGAAAAACTGTTTTTT. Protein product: CASSVPGQDEKLFF.

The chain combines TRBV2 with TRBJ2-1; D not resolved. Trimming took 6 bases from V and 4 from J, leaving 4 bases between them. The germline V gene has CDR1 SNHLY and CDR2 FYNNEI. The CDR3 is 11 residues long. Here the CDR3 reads CASSEYNEQFF. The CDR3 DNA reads TGTGCCAGCAGCGAGTACAATGAGCAGTTCTTC.

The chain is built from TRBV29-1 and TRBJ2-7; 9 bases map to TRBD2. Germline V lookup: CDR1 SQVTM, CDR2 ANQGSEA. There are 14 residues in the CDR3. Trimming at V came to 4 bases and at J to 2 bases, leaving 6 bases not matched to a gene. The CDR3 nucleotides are TGCAGCGTTGGGACACTAGCGGGTACCTACGAGCAGTACTTC. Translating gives CSVGTLAGTYEQYF.

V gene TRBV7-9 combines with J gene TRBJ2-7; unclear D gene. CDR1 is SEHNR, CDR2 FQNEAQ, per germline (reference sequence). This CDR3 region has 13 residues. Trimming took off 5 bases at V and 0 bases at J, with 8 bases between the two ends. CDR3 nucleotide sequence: TGTGCCAGCAGCCACAGAGACTCCTACGAGCAGTACTTC. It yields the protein CASSHRDSYEQYF.

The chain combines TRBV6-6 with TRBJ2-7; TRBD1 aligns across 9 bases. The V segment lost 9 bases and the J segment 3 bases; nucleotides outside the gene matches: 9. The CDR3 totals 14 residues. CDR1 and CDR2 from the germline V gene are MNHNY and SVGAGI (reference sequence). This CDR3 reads CASSKWGQGYEQYF. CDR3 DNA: TGTGCCAGTTCAAAATGGGGACAGGGCTACGAGCAGTACTTC.

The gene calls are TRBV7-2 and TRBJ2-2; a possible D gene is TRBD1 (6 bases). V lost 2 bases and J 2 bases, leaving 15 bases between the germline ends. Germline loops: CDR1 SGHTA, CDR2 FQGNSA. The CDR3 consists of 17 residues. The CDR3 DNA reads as TGTGCCAGCAGCTTACAGGGGACCCCCTTTAACACCGGGGAGCTGTTTTTT. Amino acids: CASSLQGTPFNTGELFF.

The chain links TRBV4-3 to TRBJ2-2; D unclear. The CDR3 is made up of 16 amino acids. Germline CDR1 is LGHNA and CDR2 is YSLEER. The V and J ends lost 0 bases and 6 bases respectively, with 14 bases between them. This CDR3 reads CASSQEWTQSPGELFF. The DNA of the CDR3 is TGCGCCAGCAGCCAAGAATGGACCCAGAGTCCCGGGGAGCTGTTTTTT.